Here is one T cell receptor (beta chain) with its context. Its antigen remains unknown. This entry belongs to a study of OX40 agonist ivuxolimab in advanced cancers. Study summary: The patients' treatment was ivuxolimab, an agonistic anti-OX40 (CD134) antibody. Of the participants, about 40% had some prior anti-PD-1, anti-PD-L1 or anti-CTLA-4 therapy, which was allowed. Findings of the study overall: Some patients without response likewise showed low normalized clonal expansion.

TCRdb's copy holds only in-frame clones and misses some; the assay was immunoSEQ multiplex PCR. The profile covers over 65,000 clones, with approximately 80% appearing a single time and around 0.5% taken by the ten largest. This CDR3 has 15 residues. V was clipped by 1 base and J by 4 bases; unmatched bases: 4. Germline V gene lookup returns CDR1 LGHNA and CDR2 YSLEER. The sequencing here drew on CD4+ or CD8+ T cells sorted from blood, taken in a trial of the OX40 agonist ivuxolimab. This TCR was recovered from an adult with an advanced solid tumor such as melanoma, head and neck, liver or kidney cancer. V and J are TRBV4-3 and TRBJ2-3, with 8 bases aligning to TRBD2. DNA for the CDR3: TGCGCCAGCAGCCAAGGGACTAGCAGGGCAGATACGCAGTATTTT. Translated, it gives CASSQGTSRADTQYF.